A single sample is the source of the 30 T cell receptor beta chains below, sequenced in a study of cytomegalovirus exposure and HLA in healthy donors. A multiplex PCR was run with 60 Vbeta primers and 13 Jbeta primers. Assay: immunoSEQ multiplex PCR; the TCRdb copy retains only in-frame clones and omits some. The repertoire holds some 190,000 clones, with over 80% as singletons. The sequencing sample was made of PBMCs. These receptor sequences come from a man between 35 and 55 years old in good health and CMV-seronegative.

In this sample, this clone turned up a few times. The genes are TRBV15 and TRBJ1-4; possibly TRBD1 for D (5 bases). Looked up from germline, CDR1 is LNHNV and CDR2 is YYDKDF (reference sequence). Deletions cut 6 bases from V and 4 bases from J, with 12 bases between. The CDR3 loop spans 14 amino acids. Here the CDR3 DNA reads TGTGCCACCAGGTCGACAGTAAATAATGAAAAACTGTTTTTT. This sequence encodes CATRSTVNNEKLFF. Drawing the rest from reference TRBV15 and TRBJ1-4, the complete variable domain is DAMVIQNPRYQVTQFGKPVTLSCSQTLNHNVMYWYQQKSSQAPKLLFHYYDKDFNNEADTPDNFQSRRPNTSFCFLDIRSPGLGDTAMYLCATRSTVNNEKLFFGSGTQLSVL.

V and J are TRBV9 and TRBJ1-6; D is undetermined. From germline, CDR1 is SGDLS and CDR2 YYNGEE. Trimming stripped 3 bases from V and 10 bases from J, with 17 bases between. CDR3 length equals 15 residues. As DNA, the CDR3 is TGTGCCAGCAGCGCGATGACTGGCCCCGGATCACCCCTCCACTTT. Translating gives CASSAMTGPGSPLHF.

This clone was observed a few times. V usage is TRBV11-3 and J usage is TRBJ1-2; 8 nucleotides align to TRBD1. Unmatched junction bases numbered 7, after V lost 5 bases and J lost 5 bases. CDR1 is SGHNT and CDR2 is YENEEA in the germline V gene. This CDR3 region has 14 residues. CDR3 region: CASSTGGGGYGYTF. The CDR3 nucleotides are TGTGCCAGCAGCACAGGGGGGGGAGGTTATGGCTACACCTTC.

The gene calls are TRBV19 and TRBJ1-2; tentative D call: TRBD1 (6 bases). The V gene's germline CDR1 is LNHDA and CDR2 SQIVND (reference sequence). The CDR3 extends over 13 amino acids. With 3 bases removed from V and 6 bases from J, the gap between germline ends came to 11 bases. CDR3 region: CASSITGLDGYTF. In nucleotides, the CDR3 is TGTGCCAGTAGTATCACAGGGTTGGATGGCTACACCTTC.

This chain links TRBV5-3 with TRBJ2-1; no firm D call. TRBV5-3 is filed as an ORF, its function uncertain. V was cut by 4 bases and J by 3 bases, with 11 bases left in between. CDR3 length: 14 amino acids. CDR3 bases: TGTGCCAGAAGCGTGTCCCCGGGCTACAATGAGCAGTTCTTC. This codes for CARSVSPGYNEQFF.

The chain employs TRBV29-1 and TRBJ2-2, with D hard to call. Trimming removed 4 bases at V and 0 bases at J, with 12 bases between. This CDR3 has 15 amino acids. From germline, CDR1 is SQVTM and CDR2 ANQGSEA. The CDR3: CSVGVGVTNTGELFF. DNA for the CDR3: TGCAGCGTTGGTGTCGGAGTGACGAACACCGGGGAGCTGTTTTTT.

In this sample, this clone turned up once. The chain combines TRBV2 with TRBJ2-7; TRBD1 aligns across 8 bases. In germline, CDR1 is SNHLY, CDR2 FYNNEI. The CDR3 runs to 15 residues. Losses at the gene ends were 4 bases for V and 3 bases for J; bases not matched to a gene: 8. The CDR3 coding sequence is TGTGCCAGCAGTGGTGGGGACAGGACCGTCTACGAGCAGTACTTC. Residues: CASSGGDRTVYEQYF. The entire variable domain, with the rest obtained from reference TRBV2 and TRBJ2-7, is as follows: EPEVTQTPSHQVTQMGQEVILRCVPISNHLYFYWYRQILGQKVEFLVSFYNNEISEKSEIFDDQFSVERPDGSNFTLKIRSTKLEDSAMYFCASSGGDRTVYEQYFGPGTRLTVT.

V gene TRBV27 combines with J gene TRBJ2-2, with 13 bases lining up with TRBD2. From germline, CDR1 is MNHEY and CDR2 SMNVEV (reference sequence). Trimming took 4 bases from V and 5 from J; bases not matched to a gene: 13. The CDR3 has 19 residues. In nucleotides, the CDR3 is TGTGCCAGCAGTTCGCCATCGATAGGACTAGCGGGAGCAACCGGGGAGCTGTTTTTT. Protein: CASSSPSIGLAGATGELFF.

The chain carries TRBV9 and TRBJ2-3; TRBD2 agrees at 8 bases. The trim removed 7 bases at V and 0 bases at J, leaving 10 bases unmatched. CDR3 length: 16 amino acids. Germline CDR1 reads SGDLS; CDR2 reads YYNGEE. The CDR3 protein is CASGLNSGISTDTQYF. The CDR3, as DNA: TGTGCCAGCGGACTAAATAGCGGGATCAGCACAGATACGCAGTATTTT.

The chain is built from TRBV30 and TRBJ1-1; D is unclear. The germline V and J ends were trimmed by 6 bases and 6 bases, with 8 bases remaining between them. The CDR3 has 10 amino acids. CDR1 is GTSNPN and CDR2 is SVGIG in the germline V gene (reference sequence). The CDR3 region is CACQRAEAFF. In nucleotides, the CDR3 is TGTGCCTGTCAGAGGGCTGAAGCTTTCTTT.

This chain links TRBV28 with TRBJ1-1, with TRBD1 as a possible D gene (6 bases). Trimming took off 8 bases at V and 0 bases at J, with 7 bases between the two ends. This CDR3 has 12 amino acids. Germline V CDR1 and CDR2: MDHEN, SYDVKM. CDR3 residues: CASGQLNTEAFF. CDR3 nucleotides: TGTGCCAGCGGACAGTTGAACACTGAAGCTTTCTTT.

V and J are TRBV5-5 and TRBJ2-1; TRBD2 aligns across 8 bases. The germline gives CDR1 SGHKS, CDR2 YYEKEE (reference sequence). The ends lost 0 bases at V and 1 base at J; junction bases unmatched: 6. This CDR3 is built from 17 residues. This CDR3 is CASSLGASGRSYNEQFF. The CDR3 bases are TGTGCCAGCAGCTTGGGGGCTAGCGGGCGTTCCTACAATGAGCAGTTCTTC. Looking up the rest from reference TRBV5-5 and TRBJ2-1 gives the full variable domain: DAGVTQSPTHLIKTRGQQVTLRCSPISGHKSVSWYQQVLGQGPQFIFQYYEKEERGRGNFPDRFSARQFPNYSSELNVNALLLGDSALYLCASSLGASGRSYNEQFFGPGTRLTVL.

Here the CDR3 reads CASSVEGGGRGYEQFF. The CDR3 DNA is TGTGCCAGCAGCGTAGAGGGGGGCGGGAGGGGGTATGAGCAGTTCTTC. The rearrangement joins TRBV9 to TRBJ2-1; 9 bases fit TRBD2. Per the germline V gene, CDR1 is SGDLS and CDR2 is YYNGEE. The CDR3 has 16 amino acids. J was trimmed by 8 bases and V by 0 bases; bases with no gene match: 9.

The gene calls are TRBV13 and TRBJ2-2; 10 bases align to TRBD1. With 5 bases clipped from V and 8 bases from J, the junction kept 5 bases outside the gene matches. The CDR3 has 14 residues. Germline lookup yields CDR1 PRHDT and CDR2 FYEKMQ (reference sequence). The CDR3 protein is CASSLDRGLGELFF. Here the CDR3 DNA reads TGTGCCAGCAGCCTAGACAGGGGGCTTGGGGAGCTGTTTTTT.

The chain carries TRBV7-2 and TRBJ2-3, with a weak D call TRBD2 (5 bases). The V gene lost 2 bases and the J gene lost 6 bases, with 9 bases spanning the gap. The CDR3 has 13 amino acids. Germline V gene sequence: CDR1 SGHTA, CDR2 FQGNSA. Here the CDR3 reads CASSLRLTDTQYF. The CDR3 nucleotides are TGTGCCAGCAGCTTACGACTAACGGATACGCAGTATTTT.

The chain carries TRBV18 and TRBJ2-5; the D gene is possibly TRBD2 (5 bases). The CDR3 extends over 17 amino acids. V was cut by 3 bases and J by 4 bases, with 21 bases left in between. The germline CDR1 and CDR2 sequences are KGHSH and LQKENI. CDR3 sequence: CASSPLSRGVGGETQYF. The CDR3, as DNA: TGTGCCAGCTCACCCTTGAGTCGTGGGGTTGGAGGAGAGACCCAGTACTTC.

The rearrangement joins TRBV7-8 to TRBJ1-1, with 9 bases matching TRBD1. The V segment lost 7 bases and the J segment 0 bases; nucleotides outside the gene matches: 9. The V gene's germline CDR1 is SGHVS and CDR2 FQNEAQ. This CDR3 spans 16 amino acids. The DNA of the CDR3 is TGTGCCAGCAACACGGGACAGGGAGGTATGAACACTGAAGCTTTCTTT. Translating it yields CASNTGQGGMNTEAFF.

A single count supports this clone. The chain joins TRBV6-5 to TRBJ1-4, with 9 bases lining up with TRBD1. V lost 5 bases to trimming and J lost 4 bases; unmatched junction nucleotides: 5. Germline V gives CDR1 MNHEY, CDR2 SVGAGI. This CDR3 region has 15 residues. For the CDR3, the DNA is TGTGCCAGCAGTCGGACAGGGGCCGATAATGAAAAACTGTTTTTT. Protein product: CASSRTGADNEKLFF.

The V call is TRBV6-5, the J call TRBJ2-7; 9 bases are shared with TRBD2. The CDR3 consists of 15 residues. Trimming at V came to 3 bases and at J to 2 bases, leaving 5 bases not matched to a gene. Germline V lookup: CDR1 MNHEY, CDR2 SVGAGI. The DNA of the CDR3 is TGTGCCAGCAGTTATAGCGGGGGAACCGCCTACGAGCAGTACTTC. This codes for CASSYSGGTAYEQYF.

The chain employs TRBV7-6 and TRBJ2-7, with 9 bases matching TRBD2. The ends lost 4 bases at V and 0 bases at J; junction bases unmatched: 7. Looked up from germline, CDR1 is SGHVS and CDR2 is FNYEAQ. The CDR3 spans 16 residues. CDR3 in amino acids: CASSSPSGTSSYEQYF. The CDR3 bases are TGTGCCAGCAGCTCGCCTAGCGGGACGAGCTCCTACGAGCAGTACTTC. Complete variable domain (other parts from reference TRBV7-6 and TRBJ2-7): GAGVSQSPRYKVTKRGQDVALRCDPISGHVSLYWYRQALGQGPEFLTYFNYEAQQDKSGLPNDRFSAERPEGSISTLTIQRTEQRDSAMYRCASSSPSGTSSYEQYFGPGTRLTVT.

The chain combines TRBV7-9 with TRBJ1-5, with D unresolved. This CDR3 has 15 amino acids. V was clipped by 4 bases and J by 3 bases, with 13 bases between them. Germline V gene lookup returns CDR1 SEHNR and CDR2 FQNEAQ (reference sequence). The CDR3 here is CASSSEGLINQPQHF. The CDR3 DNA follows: TGTGCCAGCAGCTCTGAGGGCCTAATCAATCAGCCCCAGCATTTT.

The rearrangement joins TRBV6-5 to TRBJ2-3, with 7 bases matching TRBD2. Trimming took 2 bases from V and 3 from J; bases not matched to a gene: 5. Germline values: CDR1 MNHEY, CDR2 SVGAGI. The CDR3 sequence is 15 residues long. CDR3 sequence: CASSYEGGGTDTQYF. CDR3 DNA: TGTGCCAGCAGTTACGAAGGCGGGGGAACAGATACGCAGTATTTT.

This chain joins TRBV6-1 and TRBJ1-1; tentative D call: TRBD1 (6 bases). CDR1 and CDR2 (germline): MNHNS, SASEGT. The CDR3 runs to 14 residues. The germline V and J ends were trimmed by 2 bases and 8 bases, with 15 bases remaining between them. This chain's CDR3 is CASSEKGHWGEAFF. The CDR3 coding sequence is TGTGCCAGCAGTGAAAAGGGACATTGGGGCGAAGCTTTCTTT.

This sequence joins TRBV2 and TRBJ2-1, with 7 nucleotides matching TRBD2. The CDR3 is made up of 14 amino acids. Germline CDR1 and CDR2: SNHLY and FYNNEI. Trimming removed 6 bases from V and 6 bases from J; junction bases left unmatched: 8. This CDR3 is CASRGRAQSNEQFF. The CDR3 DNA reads TGTGCCAGCAGGGGGAGGGCCCAATCCAATGAGCAGTTCTTC.

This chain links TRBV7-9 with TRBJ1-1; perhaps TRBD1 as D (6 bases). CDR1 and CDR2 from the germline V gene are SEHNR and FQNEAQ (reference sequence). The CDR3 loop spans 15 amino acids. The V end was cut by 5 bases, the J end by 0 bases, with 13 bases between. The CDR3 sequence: CASSRSTGMNTEAFF. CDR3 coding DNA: TGTGCCAGCAGCCGAAGCACAGGGATGAACACTGAAGCTTTCTTT.

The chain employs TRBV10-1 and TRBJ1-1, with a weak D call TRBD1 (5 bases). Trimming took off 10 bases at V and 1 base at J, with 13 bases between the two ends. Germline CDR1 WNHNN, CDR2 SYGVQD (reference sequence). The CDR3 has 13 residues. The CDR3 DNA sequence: TGCGCCACCCCAGGACATGAGAACACTGAAGCTTTCTTT. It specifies CATPGHENTEAFF.

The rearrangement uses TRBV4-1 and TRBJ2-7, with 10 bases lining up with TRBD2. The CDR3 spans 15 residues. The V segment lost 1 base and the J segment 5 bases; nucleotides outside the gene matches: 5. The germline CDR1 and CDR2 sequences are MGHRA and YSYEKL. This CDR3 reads CASSQGSGGPDEQYF. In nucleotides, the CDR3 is TGCGCCAGCAGCCAAGGTAGCGGGGGGCCCGACGAGCAGTACTTC.

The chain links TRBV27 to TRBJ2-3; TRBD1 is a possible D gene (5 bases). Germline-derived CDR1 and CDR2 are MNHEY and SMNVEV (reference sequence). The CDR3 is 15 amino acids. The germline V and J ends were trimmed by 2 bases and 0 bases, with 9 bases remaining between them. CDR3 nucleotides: TGTGCCAGCAGTTTAAGCAGGGCTAGCACAGATACGCAGTATTTT. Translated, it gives CASSLSRASTDTQYF.

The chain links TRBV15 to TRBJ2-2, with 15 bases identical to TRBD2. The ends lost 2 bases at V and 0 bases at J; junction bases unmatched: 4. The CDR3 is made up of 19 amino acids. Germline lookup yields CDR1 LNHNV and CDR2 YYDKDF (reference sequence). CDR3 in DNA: TGTGCCACCAGCAGAACTAGGACTAGCGGGAGGGCGAACACCGGGGAGCTGTTTTTT. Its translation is CATSRTRTSGRANTGELFF.

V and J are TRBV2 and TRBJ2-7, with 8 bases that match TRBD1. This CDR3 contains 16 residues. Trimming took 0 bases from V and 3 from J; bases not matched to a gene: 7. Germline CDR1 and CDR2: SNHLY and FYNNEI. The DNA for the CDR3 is TGTGCCAGCAGTGAAGCGGCTGCGACAGGGGACTACGAGCAGTACTTC. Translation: CASSEAAATGDYEQYF.